A selection of T cell receptor beta chains follows, all from one sample in a study of identical twins. Using its own MiXCR run on the 5' RACE reads, TCRdb lists one record per CDR3 protein. The sample has about 490,000 distinct CDR3 sequences; 12% to 15% are singletons. This same sample was also part of a study on yellow fever vaccine responses in identical twins.

The source material was CD4+ T cells sorted from blood. Receptor source: a young woman in good health. The CDR3 runs from the conserved cysteine through the conserved F or W. A D gene is named only where the DNA matches it firmly. Clone size is not always given. Where it is, it says once, few, many or a class for expanded clones.

v_gene	d_gene	j_gene	abundance	CDR3aa	CDR3nt
TRBV11-1	TRBD1	TRBJ2-1	NA	CASSLEGTGARWVYNEQFF	TGTGCCAGCAGCTTAGAAGGGACAGGGGCGCGGTGGGTCTACAATGAGCAGTTCTTC
TRBV5-1	NA	TRBJ2-3	few	CASSREFTDTQYF	TGCGCCAGCAGCAGGGAATTCACAGATACGCAGTATTTT
TRBV5-1	NA	TRBJ2-1	few	CASSERQNNEQFF	TGCGCCAGCAGCGAAAGACAGAACAATGAGCAGTTCTTC
TRBV12-3/TRBV12-4	NA	TRBJ2-1	few	CASSLARSVEQFF	TGTGCCAGCAGTTTAGCGAGAAGCGTAGAGCAGTTCTTC
TRBV12-5	NA	TRBJ2-7	NA	CASGLLGPPDYEQYF	TGTGCTAGTGGTTTGCTGGGACCACCGGATTACGAGCAGTACTTC
TRBV7-8	NA	TRBJ1-5	NA	CASTVTRNPNQPQHF	TGTGCCAGCACCGTGACTAGAAATCCCAATCAGCCCCAGCATTTT
TRBV20-1	TRBD2	TRBJ2-7	NA	CSARSTSGGWEQYF	TGCAGTGCTCGTTCGACTAGCGGGGGGTGGGAGCAGTACTTC
TRBV6-1	NA	TRBJ1-1	NA	CASSEGGKSTEAFF	TGTGCCAGCAGCGAGGGGGGGAAGAGCACTGAAGCTTTCTTT
TRBV29-1	NA	TRBJ1-4	NA	CSVGGGPDEKLFF	TGCAGCGTTGGTGGGGGCCCGGACGAAAAACTGTTTTTT
TRBV29-1	TRBD1	TRBJ2-5	few	CSVLPGTTGGQETQYF	TGCAGCGTTTTACCGGGGACGACAGGGGGACAAGAGACCCAGTACTTC
TRBV20-1	TRBD2	TRBJ2-3	few	CSEQPGLATDTQYF	TGCAGTGAACAGCCGGGACTAGCGACAGATACGCAGTATTTT
TRBV28	NA	TRBJ2-3	few	CASSLGWEHPTDTQYF	TGTGCCAGCAGTTTGGGGTGGGAACACCCCACAGATACGCAGTATTTT
TRBV5-1	NA	TRBJ2-3	NA	CASSLGGSADTQYF	TGCGCCAGCAGCTTGGGTGGGAGCGCAGATACGCAGTATTTT
TRBV7-8	NA	TRBJ1-6	few	CASSIAGNSPLHF	TGTGCCAGCAGCATTGCAGGGAATTCACCCCTCCACTTT
TRBV14	NA	TRBJ2-3	few	CASSEQTGRTDTQYF	TGTGCCAGCAGCGAGCAGACAGGCAGAACAGATACGCAGTATTTT
TRBV6-1	TRBD2	TRBJ2-7	few	CASKASGSTYEQYF	TGTGCCAGCAAAGCAAGCGGGAGCACCTACGAGCAGTACTTC
TRBV10-3	TRBD2	TRBJ2-7	few	CAISESGSGTSKYEQYF	TGTGCCATCAGTGAGTCGGGCTCCGGGACTAGCAAGTACGAGCAGTACTTC
TRBV2	NA	TRBJ1-6	few	CASRSDSQSSPLHF	TGTGCCAGCAGATCGGACAGTCAGTCATCACCCCTCCACTTT
TRBV10-3	TRBD1	TRBJ2-1	NA	CAISDPGQGYNEQFF	TGTGCCATCAGTGACCCAGGACAGGGGTACAATGAGCAGTTCTTC
TRBV5-1	TRBD1	TRBJ1-5	NA	CASSLDPGQGFQPQHF	TGCGCCAGCAGCTTGGACCCGGGACAGGGGTTTCAGCCCCAGCATTTT
TRBV19	NA	TRBJ2-2	NA	CASSRSLDSANTGELFF	TGTGCCAGTAGTCGTTCCCTGGACAGCGCGAACACCGGGGAGCTGTTTTTT
TRBV7-2	TRBD2	TRBJ2-3	NA	CASSLYSGSSTDTQYF	TGTGCCAGCAGCTTATATAGCGGGAGTTCAACAGATACGCAGTATTTT
TRBV5-6	NA	TRBJ2-2	few	CASSSYQGRGHTGELFF	TGTGCCAGCAGCTCCTACCAGGGGAGGGGACACACCGGGGAGCTGTTTTTT
TRBV7-9	TRBD2	TRBJ2-3	NA	CASSLGGRASKF	TGTGCCAGCAGCTTAGGTGGGAGGGCCTCGAAGTTT
TRBV20-1	NA	TRBJ2-7	NA	CSARAPSGGSSYEQYF	TGCAGTGCTAGAGCGCCGTCTGGCGGCTCCTCCTACGAGCAGTACTTC
TRBV4-2	NA	TRBJ2-1	few	CASSQGPVIDNEQFF	TGTGCCAGCAGCCAGGGACCAGTGATTGACAATGAGCAGTTCTTC
TRBV24-1	NA	TRBJ2-1	NA	CATSEGGTTTYNEQFF	TGTGCCACCAGTGAGGGGGGGACAACTACCTACAATGAGCAGTTCTTC
TRBV5-1	TRBD2	TRBJ2-7	NA	CASSFSSGRAPAYEQYF	TGCGCCAGCAGCTTTTCTAGCGGGAGGGCCCCGGCCTACGAGCAGTACTTC
TRBV4-1	TRBD2	TRBJ2-1	few	CASSQNPVAGSYNEQFF	TGCGCCAGCAGCCAAAACCCCGTAGCGGGGTCTTACAATGAGCAGTTCTTC
TRBV5-1	TRBD1	TRBJ2-5	many	CASSPGTGQETQYF	TGCGCCAGCAGCCCCGGGACAGGCCAAGAGACCCAGTACTTC
TRBV7-9	NA	TRBJ2-3	NA	CASRVASSTDTQYF	TGTGCCAGCCGCGTGGCGTCTAGCACAGATACGCAGTATTTT
TRBV27	NA	TRBJ1-1	few	CATQHKANTEAFF	TGTGCCACACAGCATAAGGCGAACACTGAAGCTTTCTTT
TRBV6-5	TRBD1	TRBJ2-3	once	CASSYEQGAGGTQYF	TGTGCCAGCAGTTACGAACAGGGGGCGGGTGGTACGCAGTATTTT
TRBV7-2	NA	TRBJ2-7	few	CASSPRGFSYEQYF	TGTGCCAGCAGCCCCAGGGGTTTCTCCTACGAGCAGTACTTC
TRBV3-1	TRBD2	TRBJ2-2	few	CASSQLAGGTGELFF	TGTGCCAGCAGCCAACTAGCGGGAGGCACCGGGGAGCTGTTTTTT
TRBV28	TRBD2	TRBJ2-7	NA	CATRGGGRPEQYF	TGTGCCACCAGAGGTGGCGGGAGGCCGGAGCAGTACTTC
TRBV9	TRBD2	TRBJ2-5	few	CASSVGQAGVSETQYF	TGTGCCAGCAGCGTAGGCCAAGCGGGAGTTTCGGAGACCCAGTACTTC
TRBV4-1	NA	TRBJ2-3	NA	CASSQVGTGSTDTQYF	TGCGCCAGCAGCCAAGTGGGGACGGGCAGCACAGATACGCAGTATTTT
TRBV5-1	NA	TRBJ2-1	NA	CASSEKGGGYNEQFF	TGCGCCAGCAGCGAGAAGGGAGGGGGGTACAATGAGCAGTTCTTC
TRBV5-6	TRBD1	TRBJ1-2	few	CASSTGTGGGYTF	TGTGCCAGCAGCACCGGGACAGGGGGCGGCTACACCTTC